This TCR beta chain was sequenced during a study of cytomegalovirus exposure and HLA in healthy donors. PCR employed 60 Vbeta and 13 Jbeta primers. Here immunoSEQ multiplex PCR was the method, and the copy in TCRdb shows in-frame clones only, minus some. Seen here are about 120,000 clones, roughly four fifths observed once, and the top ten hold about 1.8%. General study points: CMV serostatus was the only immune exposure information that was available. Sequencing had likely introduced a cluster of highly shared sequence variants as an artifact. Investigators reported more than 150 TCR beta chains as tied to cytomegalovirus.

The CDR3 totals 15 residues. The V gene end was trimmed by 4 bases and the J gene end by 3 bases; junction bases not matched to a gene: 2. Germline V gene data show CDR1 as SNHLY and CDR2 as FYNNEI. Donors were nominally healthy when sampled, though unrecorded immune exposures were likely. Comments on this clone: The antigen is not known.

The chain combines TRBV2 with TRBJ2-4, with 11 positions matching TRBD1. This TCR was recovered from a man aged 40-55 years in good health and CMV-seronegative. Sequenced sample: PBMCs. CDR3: CASSGTGGFKNIQYF. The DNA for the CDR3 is TGTGCCAGCAGTGGGACAGGGGGCTTCAAAAACATTCAGTACTTC.